This paragraph covers one T cell receptor beta chain sequence. The antigen is undetermined. The junction differs from germline at one of its ends, possibly a read error. The CDR3 contains 14 residues. It was healthy bone marrow donors who served as donors. The data were obtained in a study of cytomegalovirus exposure and HLA in healthy donors. General observations from the study: According to an earlier analysis, most TCR beta V segments yielded productive rearrangements about 90% or about 30% of the time. Later, an analysis found that common viral pathogens appeared to be linked with several of the most significant clusters.

The PCR ran on 60 Vbeta and 13 Jbeta primers. The data were produced by immunoSEQ multiplex PCR, yet TCRdb's version contains in-frame clones alone and is incomplete. Altogether around 150,000 clones are present, around 80% being singletons, with the ten largest covering 7% to 9.5%. The sequenced material came from PBMCs. The chain is built from TRBV23-1 and TRBJ2-7; maybe TRBD1 (5 bases). TRBV23-1 falls under the ORF class, with uncertain function. The TCR originated in a male donor in good health and CMV-seropositive. DNA for the CDR3: TGCGCCAGCAGTCAATTCCGCCGACAGTACGAGCAGCACTTC. This translates into CASSQFRRQYEQHF.